This T cell receptor (beta chain) is from a study of T cell responses to AZD1222 COVID-19 vaccine. Study results and caveats: An increase in Spike-specific TCR breadth and depth was observed after two AZD1222 doses. The study identified only six AZD1222 recipients as seropositive at baseline. Only after the peak T cell response were repertoires sampled. Most donors were white British, females outnumbered males, and clonal diversity was possibly underestimated.

The germline V gene encodes CDR1 SNHLY and CDR2 FYNNEI. The CDR3 totals 14 residues. Trimming shortened V by 6 bases and J by 3 bases, and 12 bases separated the two germline ends. Clones were read by immunoSEQ multiplex PCR, and TCRdb kept only the in-frame ones, dropping some. The repertoire includes tens of thousands of clones, 92% of them detected once, and approximately 5% sits in the top ten. The count of this clone is one. Its antigen is undetermined. The chain uses TRBV2 and TRBJ2-4; weak D call: TRBD1 (6 bases). This specimen consisted of peripheral blood, obtained 28 days after the second AZD1222 dose. This clonotype was obtained from an adult who received the AZD1222 COVID-19 vaccine. The CDR3 reads CASSAGVRKNIQYF. The CDR3 nucleotides read TGTGCCAGCAGCGCAGGGGTACGCAAAAACATTCAGTACTTC. Looking up the rest from reference TRBV2 and TRBJ2-4 gives the full variable domain: EPEVTQTPSHQVTQMGQEVILRCVPISNHLYFYWYRQILGQKVEFLVSFYNNEISEKSEIFDDQFSVERPDGSNFTLKIRSTKLEDSAMYFCASSAGVRKNIQYFGAGTRLSVL.